The source of this TCR beta chain is a study of T cell responses to AZD1222 COVID-19 vaccine. Findings of the study overall: Among those given AZD1222, only five or six were seropositive at baseline.

TCRdb's copy holds only in-frame clones and misses some; the assay was immunoSEQ multiplex PCR. This table holds about 180,000 clones, roughly 94% found once. This clone occurred a few times. What it recognizes is unknown. Second-dose recipients at about 4 or about 12 weeks were treated as one pooled group. The material was peripheral blood, obtained 28 days after the second AZD1222 dose. The origin of this receptor is an adult who received the AZD1222 COVID-19 vaccine.

The CDR3 loop reads CASSLLANYGYTF. In DNA, the CDR3 is TGTGCCAGCAGCTTACTAGCTAACTATGGCTACACCTTC. The chain combines TRBV5-4 with TRBJ1-2; D unresolved. This CDR3 is 13 amino acids long. Germline V lookup: CDR1 SGHNT, CDR2 YYREEE (reference sequence). V lost 2 bases and J 0 bases, leaving 5 bases between the germline ends. Variable domain in full (rest from reference TRBV5-4 and TRBJ1-2): ETGVTQSPTHLIKTRGQQVTLRCSSQSGHNTVSWYQQALGQGPQFIFQYYREEENGRGNFPPRFSGLQFPNYSSELNVNALELDDSALYLCASSLLANYGYTFGSGTRLTVV.